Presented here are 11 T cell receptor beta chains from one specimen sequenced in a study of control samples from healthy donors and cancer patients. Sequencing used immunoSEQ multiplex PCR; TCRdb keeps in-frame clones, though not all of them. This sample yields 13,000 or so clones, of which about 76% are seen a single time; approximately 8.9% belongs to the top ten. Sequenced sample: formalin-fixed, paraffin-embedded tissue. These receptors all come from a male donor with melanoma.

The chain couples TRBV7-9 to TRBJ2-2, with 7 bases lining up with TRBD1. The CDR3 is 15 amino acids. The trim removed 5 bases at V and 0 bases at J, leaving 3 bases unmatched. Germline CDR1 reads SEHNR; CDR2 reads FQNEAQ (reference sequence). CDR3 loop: CASSPGQSNTGELFF. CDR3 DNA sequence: TGTGCCAGCAGCCCGGGACAGTCGAACACCGGGGAGCTGTTTTTT. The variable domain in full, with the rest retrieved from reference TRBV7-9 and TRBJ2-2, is DTGVSQNPRHKITKRGQNVTFRCDPISEHNRLYWYRQTLGQGPEFLTYFQNEAQLEKSRLLSDRFSAERPKGSFSTLEIQRTEQGDSAMYLCASSPGQSNTGELFFGEGSRLTVL.

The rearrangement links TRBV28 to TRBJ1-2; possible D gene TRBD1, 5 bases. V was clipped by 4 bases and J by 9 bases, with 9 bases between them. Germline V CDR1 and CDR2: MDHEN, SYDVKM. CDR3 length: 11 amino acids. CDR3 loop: CASSWRGSYTF. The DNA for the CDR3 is TGTGCCAGCAGTTGGAGGGGCAGCTACACCTTC.

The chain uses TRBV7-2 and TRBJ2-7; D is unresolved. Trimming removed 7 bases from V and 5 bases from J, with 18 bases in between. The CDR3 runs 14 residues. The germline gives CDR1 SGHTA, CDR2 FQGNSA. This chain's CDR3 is CASNPQALFDEQYF. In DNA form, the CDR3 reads TGTGCCAGCAACCCGCAGGCCCTTTTTGACGAGCAGTACTTC. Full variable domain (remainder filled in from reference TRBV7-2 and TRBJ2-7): GAGVSQSPSNKVTEKGKDVELRCDPISGHTALYWYRQSLGQGLEFLIYFQGNSAPDKSGLPSDRFSAERTGGSVSTLTIQRTQQEDSAVYLCASNPQALFDEQYFGPGTRLTVT.

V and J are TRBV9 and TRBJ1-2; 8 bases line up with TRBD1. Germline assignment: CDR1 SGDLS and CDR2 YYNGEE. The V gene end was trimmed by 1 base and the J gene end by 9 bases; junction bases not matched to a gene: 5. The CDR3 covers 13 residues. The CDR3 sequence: CASSVSGGVSYTF. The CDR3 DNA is TGTGCCAGCAGCGTATCAGGGGGCGTTAGCTACACCTTC.

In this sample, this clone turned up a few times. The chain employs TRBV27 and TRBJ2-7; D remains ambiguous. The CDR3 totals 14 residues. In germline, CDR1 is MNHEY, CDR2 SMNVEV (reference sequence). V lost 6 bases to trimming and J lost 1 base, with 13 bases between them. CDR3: CASSPRKQSYEQYF. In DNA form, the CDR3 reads TGTGCCAGCAGCCCCCGAAAACAGTCCTACGAGCAGTACTTC.

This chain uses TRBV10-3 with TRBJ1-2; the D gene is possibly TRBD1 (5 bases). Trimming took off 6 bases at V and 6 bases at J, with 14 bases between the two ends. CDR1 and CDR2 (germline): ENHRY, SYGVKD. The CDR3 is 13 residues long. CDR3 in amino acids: CAIRRSGGDGYTF. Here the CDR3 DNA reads TGTGCCATCAGGCGCTCTGGGGGGGATGGCTACACCTTC.

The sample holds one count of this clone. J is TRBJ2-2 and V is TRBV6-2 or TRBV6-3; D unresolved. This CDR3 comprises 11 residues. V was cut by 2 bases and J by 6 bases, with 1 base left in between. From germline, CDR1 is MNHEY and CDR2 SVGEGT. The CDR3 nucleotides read TGTGCCAGCAGTTACCCCGGGGAGCTGTTTTTT. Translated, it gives CASSYPGELFF.

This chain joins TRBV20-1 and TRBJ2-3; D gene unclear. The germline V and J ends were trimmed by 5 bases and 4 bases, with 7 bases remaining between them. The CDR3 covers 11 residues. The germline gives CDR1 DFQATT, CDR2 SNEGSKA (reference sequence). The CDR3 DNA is TGCAGTGCTGGTCCGGCAGATACGCAGTATTTT. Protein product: CSAGPADTQYF.

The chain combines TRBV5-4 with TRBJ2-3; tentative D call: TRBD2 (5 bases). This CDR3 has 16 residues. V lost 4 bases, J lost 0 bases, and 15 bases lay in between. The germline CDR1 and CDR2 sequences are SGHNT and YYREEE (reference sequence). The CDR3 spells CASSLKTNPSTDTQYF. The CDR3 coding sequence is TGTGCCAGCAGCCTAAAGACTAACCCTAGCACAGATACGCAGTATTTT.

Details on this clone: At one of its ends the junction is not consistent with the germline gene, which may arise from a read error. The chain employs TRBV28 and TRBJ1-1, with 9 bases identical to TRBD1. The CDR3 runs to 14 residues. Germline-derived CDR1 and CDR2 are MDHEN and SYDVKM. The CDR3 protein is CTSRLPGQGSEAFF. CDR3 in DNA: TGTACCAGCAGGCTCCCTGGACAGGGGAGTGAAGCTTTCTTT.

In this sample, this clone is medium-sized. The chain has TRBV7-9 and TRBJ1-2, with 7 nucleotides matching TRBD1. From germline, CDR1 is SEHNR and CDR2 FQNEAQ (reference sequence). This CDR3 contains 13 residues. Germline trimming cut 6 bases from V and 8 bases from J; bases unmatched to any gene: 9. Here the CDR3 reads CASRQDRALGYTF. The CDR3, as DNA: TGTGCCAGCAGACAAGACAGGGCTCTAGGCTACACCTTC.